Listed here is a single TCR beta chain. Original analysis: Amplification from reference gene primers served as the basis for estimated nucleated cell counts. The table came from immunoSEQ multiplex PCR; TCRdb's copy has only in-frame clones and leaves some out. V, J and clone size are taken as reported in that table, and D and trimming were inferred from the DNA itself. The data hold over 150,000 clones, with 75% to 90% observed a single time. These data come from a study of blood T cell repertoires in COVID-19. In the study overall: There were acute and convalescent COVID-19 samples, and they came from the United States, Italy and Spain. T cells, B-cell-depleted T cells, or PBMCs provided the cDNA or gDNA that served as material.

CDR1 and CDR2 from the germline V gene are MNHNS and SASEGT. This CDR3 has 17 residues. V lost 4 bases, J lost 0 bases, and 10 bases stayed unmatched. The rearrangement joins TRBV6-1 to TRBJ1-2, with 8 bases lining up with TRBD1. The source material was peripheral blood. The clonotype originates from a woman between 55 and 75 years old with acute or convalescent COVID-19. CDR3 bases: TGTGCCAGCAGTGGGGGTGGGGACAGGAGAGCTAACTATGGCTACACCTTC. Amino acid sequence: CASSGGGDRRANYGYTF.